Listed here are 29 T cell receptor beta chains from one sample, sequenced in a study of T cells in Graves' hyperthyroidism and ophthalmopathy. There were TCR beta CDR3 regions amplified from RNA transcripts. Researchers ran a first-round RT-PCR on the TCR CDR3 using the HTBI primer set. TCRdb itself ran the multiplex PCR reads through MiXCR, one entry per CDR3 protein. The sample lists about half a million distinct CDR3 sequences, 15% to 20% occurring once. Specimen: blood. These receptors were obtained from a man in his forties or fifties with Graves' ophthalmopathy.

This sequence joins TRBV20-1 and TRBJ1-2, with TRBD1 matching over 8 bases. The germline V gene encodes CDR1 DFQATT and CDR2 SNEGSKA (reference sequence). The CDR3 runs to 14 residues. Trimming took 2 bases from V and 2 from J; bases not matched to a gene: 4. CDR3 coding DNA: TGCAGTGCTAGACAGGGGGCCGCGAACTATGGCTACACCTTC. Translated: CSARQGAANYGYTF.

V and J are TRBV20-1 and TRBJ2-2; 11 bases match TRBD2. J gave up 4 bases and V 4 bases, and 5 bases lay outside the gene matches. The germline V gene has CDR1 DFQATT and CDR2 SNEGSKA (reference sequence). CDR3 length: 15 amino acids. CDR3: CSAKGTSGFTGELFF. In nucleotides, the CDR3 is TGCAGTGCTAAAGGGACTAGCGGTTTCACCGGGGAGCTGTTTTTT.

With regard to this clonotype: No conserved phenylalanine or tryptophan ends this CDR3, so it is likely a read error. The rearrangement joins TRBV6-1 to TRBJ1-2, with 9 nucleotides matching TRBD1. The CDR3 runs 14 residues. Losses at the gene ends were 7 bases for V and 4 bases for J; bases not matched to a gene: 7. Germline-derived CDR1 and CDR2 are MNHNS and SASEGT. CDR3 DNA: TGTGCCAGCACCTACAGGGGGCTGACCTATGGCTACACCCTC. It translates to CASTYRGLTYGYTL.

Only a few counts were recorded for this clonotype. The J gene is TRBJ2-1, the V gene TRBV3-1, with 9 bases identical to TRBD2. The trim removed 4 bases at V and 5 bases at J, leaving 12 bases unmatched. The length of the CDR3 is 17 residues. The germline V gene has CDR1 LGHDT and CDR2 YNNKEL (reference sequence). The CDR3 loop is CASSPRRGRVVDNEQFF. The CDR3 DNA reads TGTGCCAGCAGCCCCCGGCGCGGGAGGGTCGTCGACAATGAGCAGTTCTTC.

This clonotype was counted a few times. The CDR3 loop reads CASSLVGSFDPYGYTF. The CDR3, as DNA: TGTGCCAGCAGCTTAGTGGGTTCTTTCGACCCCTATGGCTACACCTTC. The chain carries TRBV7-8 and TRBJ1-2; D remains ambiguous. CDR1 and CDR2 from the germline V gene are SGHVS and FQNEAQ. The CDR3 is made up of 16 amino acids. The V end was cut by 1 base, the J end by 4 bases, with 16 bases between. Together with reference TRBV7-8 and TRBJ1-2, the CDR3 gives the full variable domain: GAGVSQSPRYKVAKRGQDVALRCDPISGHVSLFWYQQALGQGPEFLTYFQNEAQLDKSGLPSDRFFAERPEGSVSTLKIQRTQQEDSAVYLCASSLVGSFDPYGYTFGSGTRLTVV.

The rearrangement joins TRBV15 to TRBJ1-5; no firm D call. Trimming cost V 5 bases and J 15 bases, with 14 bases left between them. CDR3 length equals 11 residues. CDR1 LNHNV and CDR2 YYDKDF come from the germline V gene (reference sequence). The CDR3 spells CATSPWYLRHF. The CDR3 bases are TGTGCCACCAGCCCCTGGTACCTCCGGCATTTT.

The rearrangement uses TRBV28 and TRBJ1-5, with 9 bases fitting TRBD1. J lost 11 bases, V lost 6 bases, and 11 bases had no gene match. The length of the CDR3 is 14 residues. Looked up from germline, CDR1 is MDHEN and CDR2 is SYDVKM. CDR3 protein: CASSPPGTGTSQHF. The CDR3 bases are TGTGCCAGCAGCCCTCCCGGGACAGGGACCTCCCAGCATTTT.

This clonotype was seen at least ten times. The V and J genes are TRBV20-1 and TRBJ2-3; 10 bases line up with TRBD1. This CDR3 comprises 13 residues. CDR1 DFQATT and CDR2 SNEGSKA come from the germline V gene (reference sequence). After removal of 6 bases from V and 6 bases from J, the junction contained 6 bases not matched to a gene. This CDR3 reads CSADRGQYDTQYF. For the CDR3, the DNA is TGCAGTGCCGACAGGGGGCAATATGATACGCAGTATTTT.

This clonotype came up a few times. This sequence joins TRBV6-1 and TRBJ2-1, with TRBD1 matching 8 bases. This CDR3 is 15 amino acids long. Per the germline V gene, CDR1 is MNHNS and CDR2 is SASEGT. J gave up 2 bases and V 4 bases, and 4 bases lay outside the gene matches. CDR3 bases: TGTGCCAGCAGTGTCCGGGACAGGACCTACAATGAGCAGTTCTTC. It codes for CASSVRDRTYNEQFF.

The chain links TRBV5-1 to TRBJ2-1; a possible D gene is TRBD1 (6 bases). The CDR3 consists of 13 residues. CDR1 is SGHRS and CDR2 is YFSETQ in the germline V gene. Trimming cost V 5 bases and J 8 bases, with 14 bases left between them. CDR3 coding DNA: TGCGCCAGCAGGAGGGGGTGGAGCGATGAGCAGTTCTTC. The encoded protein is CASRRGWSDEQFF.

The sample holds many counts of this clonotype. CDR3 sequence reads: CASTVLGGEQYF. Here the CDR3 DNA reads TGTGCCAGCACCGTACTAGGTGGCGAGCAGTACTTC. This sequence joins TRBV6-2 or TRBV6-3 and TRBJ2-7; TRBD2 might be the D (5 bases). Per germline, CDR1 MNHEY and CDR2 SVGEGT. This CDR3 comprises 12 residues. Trimming cost V 7 bases and J 6 bases, with 13 bases left between them.

This rearrangement joins TRBV28 to TRBJ1-4, with a tentative D call TRBD1 (5 bases). This CDR3 spans 15 amino acids. CDR1 MDHEN and CDR2 SYDVKM come from the germline V gene. The germline V and J ends were trimmed by 6 bases and 4 bases, with 15 bases remaining between them. The CDR3 bases are TGTGCCAGCAGACACACGACAGTGCTTAATGAAAAACTGTTTTTT. The encoded protein is CASRHTTVLNEKLFF.

This clonotype came up a few times. The chain joins TRBV28 to TRBJ1-4, with a tentative D call TRBD1 (5 bases). The germline CDR1 and CDR2 sequences are MDHEN and SYDVKM. The V end was cut by 3 bases, the J end by 8 bases, with 19 bases between. The CDR3 sequence is 16 residues long. CDR3 nucleotide sequence: TGTGCCAGCAGTTTGCCGCATCAACCGTGGGGGGAAAAACTGTTTTTT. It translates to CASSLPHQPWGEKLFF.

This clonotype was picked up many times. The J gene is TRBJ2-7, the V gene TRBV5-1; 9 nucleotides match TRBD1. The germline CDR1 and CDR2 sequences are SGHRS and YFSETQ. The CDR3 is 10 amino acids. With 8 bases clipped from V and 6 bases from J, the junction kept 0 bases outside the gene matches. CDR3 DNA sequence: TGCGCCAGACAGGGGGCCGAGCAGTACTTC. Protein: CARQGAEQYF.

The chain is built from TRBV10-3 and TRBJ2-7; 11 bases align to TRBD1. The V segment lost 8 bases and the J segment 3 bases; nucleotides outside the gene matches: 9. The CDR3 covers 15 residues. Germline lookup yields CDR1 ENHRY and CDR2 SYGVKD. For the CDR3, the DNA is TGTGCCATCGGTACGGGACAGGGGGAATTCTACGAGCAGTACTTC. Translating it yields CAIGTGQGEFYEQYF.

Points on this clonotype: Relative to the germline gene, one junction end is altered; a read error may explain this. V usage is TRBV27 and J usage is TRBJ2-1; D uncertain. The CDR3 has 17 amino acids. The germline gives CDR1 MNHEY, CDR2 SMNVEV (reference sequence). The DNA for the CDR3 is TGTGTCAGCAGCCTTCCCGGTGCCGCGAGCTCCTACAATGAGCAGTTCTTC. Translation gives CVSSLPGAASSYNEQFF.

This clonotype has a count of ten or more. The genes are TRBV7-2 and TRBJ2-3, with D possibly TRBD2 on 5 matching bases. The CDR3 length is 15 residues. V was pared by 2 bases and J by 0 bases, with 9 bases between. Germline CDR1 and CDR2: SGHTA and FQGNSA. CDR3 residues: CASSLLAPSTDTQYF. In DNA form, the CDR3 reads TGTGCCAGCAGCTTATTAGCGCCTAGCACAGATACGCAGTATTTT.

This clonotype was counted a few times. This chain connects TRBV20-1 to TRBJ1-6; 7 bases line up with TRBD1. CDR1 is DFQATT, CDR2 SNEGSKA, per germline (reference sequence). This CDR3 region has 15 residues. The J segment lost 5 bases and the V segment lost 2 bases, leaving 6 bases of the junction unmatched. Here the CDR3 DNA reads TGCAGTGCTAGACCTGGGGGACAGAATAATTCACCCCTCCACTTT. Translated, it gives CSARPGGQNNSPLHF.

Comment on this clonotype: A much larger clone differs by one base, so this may be a read error. Here the CDR3 reads CASRQELGETQYF. CDR3 DNA: TGTGCCAGCCGACAGGAGTTGGGGGAGACCCAGTACTTC. The V and J genes are TRBV7-2 and TRBJ2-5, with a tentative D call TRBD1 (6 bases). Trimming took 8 bases from V and 5 from J, leaving 15 bases between them. The germline V gene has CDR1 SGHTA and CDR2 FQGNSA. This CDR3 spans 13 amino acids.

V and J are TRBV6-6 and TRBJ2-1; D is possibly TRBD1 (6 bases). From germline, CDR1 is MNHNY and CDR2 SVGAGI (reference sequence). CDR3 length: 15 amino acids. V lost 0 bases, J lost 8 bases, and 14 bases lay in between. The CDR3 sequence: CASSYSKQGMDEQFF. The CDR3 DNA reads TGTGCCAGCAGTTACTCGAAGCAGGGGATGGATGAGCAGTTCTTC.

The count of this clonotype is one. The chain uses TRBV11-2 and TRBJ2-5, with 14 positions matching TRBD2. Germline CDR1 SGHAT, CDR2 FQNNGV. With 8 bases clipped from V and 5 bases from J, the junction kept 19 bases outside the gene matches. This CDR3 is built from 19 residues. The CDR3: CASGYPPTGTSGRMETQYF. The CDR3, as DNA: TGTGCCAGCGGATACCCCCCTACCGGGACTAGCGGGAGAATGGAGACCCAGTACTTC.

The chain links TRBV30 to TRBJ1-2, with no clear D. CDR3 length: 12 amino acids. Trimming took 8 bases from V and 4 from J, leaving 14 bases between them. The V gene's germline CDR1 is GTSNPN and CDR2 SVGIG (reference sequence). CDR3 nucleotide sequence: TGTGCCGCCCCCTACGCCGTCTATGGCTACACCTTC. Its protein product is CAAPYAVYGYTF.

The chain has TRBV12-3 or TRBV12-4 and TRBJ2-1; either TRBD1 or TRBD2 may fit D (5 bases each). V gave up 2 bases and J gave up 6 bases, with 14 bases separating them. CDR3 length equals 15 residues. CDR3 nucleotides: TGTGCCAGCAGTTTAAAGGGACGCACCTCCAATGAGCAGTTCTTC. It yields the protein CASSLKGRTSNEQFF.

This clonotype was detected only a few times. The CDR3 DNA follows: TGCAGTGCTAGAGAGCGAGCGGGAAGCTACAATGAGCAGTTCTTC. Amino acid sequence: CSARERAGSYNEQFF. The rearrangement uses TRBV20-1 and TRBJ2-1; the match to TRBD2 covers 7 bases. The J segment lost 3 bases and the V segment lost 0 bases, leaving 5 bases of the junction unmatched. The germline V gene has CDR1 DFQATT and CDR2 SNEGSKA (reference sequence). This CDR3 spans 15 amino acids.

The chain carries TRBV6-1 and TRBJ2-7; TRBD2 matches at 8 bases. Germline lookup yields CDR1 MNHNS and CDR2 SASEGT. The ends lost 7 bases at V and 3 bases at J; junction bases unmatched: 5. The CDR3 extends over 13 amino acids. CDR3 protein: CASTYGGDYEQYF. In nucleotides, the CDR3 is TGTGCCAGCACCTACGGGGGGGACTACGAGCAGTACTTC.

Concerning this clonotype itself: Being one base from a much bigger clone, this may be a read error. V usage is TRBV20-1 and J usage is TRBJ1-4; a possible D gene is TRBD1 (5 bases). CDR1 is DFQATT and CDR2 is SNEGSKA in the germline V gene (reference sequence). This CDR3 has 15 amino acids. The CDR3 loop is CSARDGGHLNERLFF. CDR3 sequence (DNA): TGCAGTGCTAGAGATGGCGGACACCTAAATGAAAGACTGTTTTTT.

The chain employs TRBV11-2 and TRBJ2-2; possible D gene TRBD2, 6 bases. This CDR3 has 17 amino acids. V lost 6 bases to trimming and J lost 5 bases, with 22 bases between them. Per germline, CDR1 SGHAT and CDR2 FQNNGV. CDR3 sequence reads: CASSNSFRARGTGELFF. The CDR3 coding sequence is TGTGCCAGCAGTAACTCCTTCCGTGCTCGGGGGACCGGGGAGCTGTTTTTT.

This clonotype was observed a handful of times. This chain connects TRBV6-2 or TRBV6-3 to TRBJ2-2, with D hard to call. This CDR3 contains 13 residues. Per germline, CDR1 MNHEY and CDR2 SVGEGT. Trimming removed 2 bases at V and 5 bases at J, with 6 bases between. The CDR3 DNA follows: TGTGCCAGCAGTTACGTGGAAACCGGGGAGCTGTTTTTT. Translated: CASSYVETGELFF.

Many counts were recorded for this clonotype. The chain joins TRBV18 to TRBJ2-7; weak D call: TRBD2 (6 bases). The CDR3 runs to 13 residues. Trimming removed 4 bases at V and 2 bases at J, with 9 bases between. Germline V gene data show CDR1 as KGHSH and CDR2 as LQKENI. The CDR3: CASSRGATYEQYF. The CDR3 DNA follows: TGTGCCAGCTCACGCGGGGCAACCTACGAGCAGTACTTC.